Shown below are 6 T cell receptor beta chains from a single sample sequenced in a study of T-cell memory formation after mild COVID-19. TCRdb redid the calling of the 5' RACE reads with MiXCR, one entry per CDR3 protein. Of approximately 350,000 distinct CDR3 sequences in the sample, over 25% were seen once. The sample taken for sequencing was PBMCs or a T cell subset sorted from them (not recorded which). The receptor set was obtained from an adult woman who had mild COVID-19 (a few samples of this study predate the infection). Cell type and time point are not known.

This clonotype was seen a few times. The chain couples TRBV7-8 to TRBJ2-2, with D uncertain. Germline CDR1 and CDR2: SGHVS and FQNEAQ. Trimming took off 3 bases at V and 0 bases at J, with 17 bases between the two ends. The CDR3 contains 18 residues. The CDR3 DNA reads TGTGCCAGCAGCTTCTTCGCCATCGTTCAGGCGAACACCGGGGAGCTGTTTTTT. This sequence encodes CASSFFAIVQANTGELFF.

V and J are TRBV4-3 and TRBJ2-1, with D possibly being TRBD1 (5 bases). This CDR3 region has 16 residues. Deletions cut 0 bases from V and 4 bases from J, with 13 bases between. Germline loops: CDR1 LGHNA, CDR2 YSLEER. In nucleotides, the CDR3 is TGCGCCAGCAGCCAAGAAGGGGCAGTTTCTTACAATGAGCAGTTCTTC. Amino acid sequence: CASSQEGAVSYNEQFF.

This chain connects TRBV7-9 to TRBJ1-3; D uncertain. The CDR3 has 14 amino acids. Germline loops: CDR1 SEHNR, CDR2 FQNEAQ (reference sequence). Trimming left V 6 bases short and J 0 bases short, with 9 bases between. CDR3 amino acids: CASSKGGSGNTIYF. CDR3 nucleotides: TGTGCCAGCAGTAAAGGCGGCTCTGGAAACACCATATATTTT.

In this sample, this clonotype turned up many times. The CDR3, as DNA: TGTGCCAGCAGCCTGAGCGGGGGTTTCTACGAGCAGTACTTC. This translates into CASSLSGGFYEQYF. The rearrangement joins TRBV7-2 to TRBJ2-7; 8 bases map to TRBD2. In germline, CDR1 is SGHTA, CDR2 FQGNSA. Losses at the gene ends were 5 bases for V and 3 bases for J; bases not matched to a gene: 6. This CDR3 has 14 amino acids.

The chain is built from TRBV20-1 and TRBJ2-7; D is perhaps TRBD1 or TRBD2 (6 bases each). V dropped 3 bases and J dropped 2 bases, with 14 bases sitting between them. In germline, CDR1 is DFQATT, CDR2 SNEGSKA (reference sequence). The CDR3 is 14 amino acids. This chain's CDR3 is CSASMEGGTYEQYF. CDR3 DNA: TGCAGTGCTAGTATGGAGGGGGGTACCTACGAGCAGTACTTC.

This clonotype was observed at least ten times. V usage is TRBV27 and J usage is TRBJ2-7; 9 nucleotides match TRBD2. The junction had 10 bases not matched to a gene; V was cut back by 3 bases and J by 4 bases. The germline CDR1 and CDR2 sequences are MNHEY and SMNVEV (reference sequence). The CDR3 extends over 16 amino acids. Here the CDR3 DNA reads TGTGCCAGCAGTTTCGGCGTGGGCGGGGGGGCGTACGAGCAGTACTTC. This translates into CASSFGVGGGAYEQYF.